The rows below give T cell receptor beta chains drawn from one sample of a study of radiation and T cells in renal cell carcinoma. Using immunoSEQ multiplex PCR, the repertoire was profiled, and TCRdb retains in-frame clones only, with some absent. The sample shows just under 80,000 clones, around 85% of them seen only once. The sample was blood, taken from a patient whose treatment included radiotherapy and nephrectomy. The receptors originated from a woman between 50 and 59 years old with renal cell carcinoma. Each CDR3 is given with its conserved first and last residue. D genes are given only for firm matches. Clone sizes are given selectively: once, few, many, or a class where the clone is expanded.

>TRBD2|TRBJ2-7|NA|TRBV5-1
TGCGCCAGCAGCTTGGTTGGCGGGAGCCCGTCTTACGAGCAGTACTTC
CASSLVGGSPSYEQYF
>NA|TRBJ1-2|NA|TRBV6-1
TGTGCCAGCAGTGAAGCTACCAGCATCTATGGCTACACCTTC
CASSEATSIYGYTF
>TRBD1|TRBJ1-5|NA|TRBV28
TGTGCCAGCAGTTCCGGGACAGTTTCGATTGATCAGCCCCAGCATTTT
CASSSGTVSIDQPQHF
>TRBD1|TRBJ2-1|NA|TRBV10-3
TGTGCCATCACCGGGGGACAGGGCTCCTACAATGAGCAGTTCTTC
CAITGGQGSYNEQFF
>NA|TRBJ2-7|NA|TRBV13
TGTGCCAGCAGCTTATCGGGCCGAACCTACGAGCAGTACTTC
CASSLSGRTYEQYF
>NA|TRBJ1-4|NA|TRBV11-2
TGTGCCAGCAGCCCGCGGGTGGACGGTGAAAAACTGTTTTTT
CASSPRVDGEKLFF
>NA|TRBJ2-7|NA|TRBV5-4
TGTGCCAGCAGCCCCACCTACGAGCAGTACTTC
CASSPTYEQYF
>NA|TRBJ1-1|NA|TRBV19
TGTGCCAGTAAGGCCGCGTCTGAAGCTTTCTTT
CASKAASEAFF
>NA|TRBJ1-1|NA|TRBV7-9
TGTGCCAGCAGCACGGGTACAGAACCGACTGAAGCTTTCTTT
CASSTGTEPTEAFF
>TRBD2|TRBJ2-1|NA|TRBV6-5
TGTGCCAGCAGTCTAATAGCGGGGCCTGAGCAGTTCTTC
CASSLIAGPEQFF
>NA|TRBJ2-7|NA|TRBV27
TGTGCCAGCAGTTTATCGCTCCAGGGTTCGGACTACGAGCAGTACTTC
CASSLSLQGSDYEQYF
>NA|TRBJ1-5|NA|TRBV5-6
TGTGCCAGCAGCTTCGGAGGGGGATACAATCAGCCCCAGCATTTT
CASSFGGGYNQPQHF
>TRBD1|TRBJ2-6|once|TRBV7-3
TGTGCCAGCAGCTTAGAGGGGGCGAGTGGGGCCAACGTCCTGACTTTC
CASSLEGASGANVLTF
>TRBD1|TRBJ2-5|NA|TRBV6-5
TGTGCCAGCAGGGACAGGGTTTGGGGAGAGCAGTACTTC
CASRDRVWGEQYF
>TRBD1|TRBJ1-2|NA|TRBV9
TGTGCCAGCAGCGCAGCCCTCTCGGACAGGGTTGGCTACACCTTC
CASSAALSDRVGYTF
>NA|TRBJ1-5|once|TRBV19
TGTGCCAGTAGTATAGGGACGGACGGTAGCAATCAGCCCCAGCATTTT
CASSIGTDGSNQPQHF
>TRBD2|TRBJ2-7|few|TRBV7-8
TGTGCCAGCAGCTACGGACTAGCTTCGTCCTACGAGCAGTACTTC
CASSYGLASSYEQYF
>TRBD2|TRBJ2-5|NA|TRBV19
TGTGCCAGTAGTATGGGGATAGCGGGTAGTCTTCCGACCCAGTACTTC
CASSMGIAGSLPTQYF
>NA|TRBJ2-7|NA|TRBV28
TGTGCCAGCACGAGCAGGTGGTACGAGCAGTACTTC
CASTSRWYEQYF
>NA|TRBJ2-1|NA|TRBV5-5
TGTGCCAGCAGCTCGGGACCCCTGGGGTACGAGCAGTTCTTC
CASSSGPLGYEQFF
>NA|TRBJ2-5|NA|TRBV25-1
TGTGCCAGCAGTGAATCTGTGTTTGTGGAGACCCAGTACTTC
CASSESVFVETQYF
>NA|TRBJ2-3|NA|TRBV9
TGTGCCAGCAGCGTACTGGCAGGGCCAAGCACAGATACGCAGTATTTT
CASSVLAGPSTDTQYF
>NA|TRBJ2-7|NA|TRBV7-2
TGTGCCAGCAGCTTAGGCCCACCCTACGAGCAGTACTTC
CASSLGPPYEQYF
>NA|TRBJ1-2|NA|TRBV6-6
TGTGCCAGCAGCCAGGAGGGACTGAGGGACGTCGGTTACACCTTC
CASSQEGLRDVGYTF
>NA|TRBJ1-1|NA|TRBV7-2
TGTGCCAGCAGCTTAGCGATAGGGGGAGCTTTCTTT
CASSLAIGGAFF
>TRBD1|TRBJ1-6|NA|TRBV2
TGTGCCAGCAACCTTCAACAGGGGGCTTCACCCCTCCACTTT
CASNLQQGASPLHF
>NA|TRBJ2-3|NA|TRBV5-6
TGTGCCAGCATAGGAGGTACCCGTAAAAGCCTTACAGATACGCAGTATTTT
CASIGGTRKSLTDTQYF
>TRBD2|TRBJ2-7|NA|TRBV5-4
TGTGCCAGCAGCGCCGGACTAGCGGGGAGGGGTTACGAGCAGTACTTC
CASSAGLAGRGYEQYF
>TRBD2|TRBJ2-2|NA|TRBV4-3
TGCGCCAGCAGCCAAGAGGGACTAGCGGTAGCGAACACCGGGGAGCTGTTTTTT
CASSQEGLAVANTGELFF
>NA|TRBJ1-1|few|TRBV7-9
TGTGCCAGCCGCGGGGGGCAGGACTACACTGAAGCTTTCTTT
CASRGGQDYTEAFF
>TRBD1|TRBJ1-4|NA|TRBV7-2
TGTGCCAGCAGCTTAGCTGCGACAGGGGGGTATGAAAAACTGTTTTTT
CASSLAATGGYEKLFF
>TRBD1|TRBJ2-2|NA|TRBV27
TGTGCCAGCAGTTCCGGGACAGGGGTCACCGGGGAGCTGTTTTTT
CASSSGTGVTGELFF
>TRBD2|TRBJ2-3|NA|TRBV10-1
TGCGCCAGCAGTGGACTAGCGGGGTTATACACAGATACGCAGTATTTT
CASSGLAGLYTDTQYF
>NA|TRBJ2-2|NA|TRBV6-5
TGTGCCAGCAGTTTCGGGCCTCCGAACACCGGGGAGCTGTTTTTT
CASSFGPPNTGELFF
>NA|TRBJ1-1|NA|TRBV5-6
TGTGCCAGCAGCTCCCTCTCCCACCAACCGAACACTGAAGCTTTCTTT
CASSSLSHQPNTEAFF
>TRBD2|TRBJ2-2|NA|TRBV7-2
TGTGCCAGCAGCCCGGGGGGGTTCGGCACCGGGGAGCTGTTTTTT
CASSPGGFGTGELFF
>NA|TRBJ1-1|NA|TRBV5-1
TGCGCCAGCAGCTTGGAAGCAGACATGAACACTGAAGCTTTCTTT
CASSLEADMNTEAFF
>NA|TRBJ1-6|NA|TRBV6-4
TGTGCCAGCAGTGACAGGGATAATTCACCCCTCCACTTT
CASSDRDNSPLHF
>NA|TRBJ1-3|NA|TRBV18
TGTGCCAGCTCACCTGGGACGTCTGGAAACACCATATATTTT
CASSPGTSGNTIYF
>NA|TRBJ2-7|NA|TRBV5-6
TGTGCCAGCAGCTTGGCCGTAGAGCAGTACTTC
CASSLAVEQYF
>NA|TRBJ1-6|NA|TRBV29-1
TGCAGCGTTGCAGCGGGGGGAGATAATTCACCCCTCCACTTT
CSVAAGGDNSPLHF
>NA|TRBJ1-4|NA|TRBV5-4
TGTGCCAGCAGCTTAGAGGCAGGAGGTGAAAAACTGTTTTTT
CASSLEAGGEKLFF
>NA|TRBJ2-3|NA|TRBV9
TGTGCCAGCAGCTCAGGGTGGGCTAGCACAGATACGCAGTATTTT
CASSSGWASTDTQYF
>NA|TRBJ1-3|NA|TRBV30
TGTGCCTGGAGTGGCTCTGGAAACACCATATATTTT
CAWSGSGNTIYF
>NA|TRBJ2-2|NA|TRBV7-7
TGTGCCAGCAGCTCCACTACGAACACCGGGGAGCTGTTTTTT
CASSSTTNTGELFF
>NA|TRBJ1-2|NA|TRBV28
TGTGCCAGCACCCTAGACCCTGATAACTATGGCTACACCTTC
CASTLDPDNYGYTF